This TCR beta chain appears in the sequencing data of a study of T cells in Graves' hyperthyroidism and ophthalmopathy. RNA transcripts served as the template for amplifying TCR beta CDR3 regions. The HTBI primer set was used in a first-round RT-PCR of the TCR CDR3. MiXCR, applied by TCRdb to the multiplex PCR reads, yields one record per CDR3 protein. The sample lists around 350,000 distinct CDR3 sequences; more than 20% were seen once. Overall study results and limits: Blood also contained most expanded thyroid clonotypes above 0.001.

Concerning this clonotype: Its antigen remains unknown.

Sequencing was done on a sample of blood. This clonotype was sampled from a man aged 45 to 65 with Graves' hyperthyroidism.

CDR3 in amino acids: CSVQYGRGYTF. CDR3 nucleotide sequence: TGCAGCGTTCAGTATGGGAGAGGCTACACCTTC. The V call is TRBV29-1, the J call TRBJ1-2; D unclear. Trimming shortened V by 5 bases and J by 8 bases, and 12 bases separated the two germline ends. Germline assignment: CDR1 SQVTM and CDR2 ANQGSEA. The CDR3 spans 11 residues.